Below, 24 T cell receptor beta chains from the same sample are listed, as sequenced in a study of memory CD4+ T cells and cytomegalovirus serostatus. Single viable CD3+CD4+CD8-CD45RO+ cells were sorted as the memory CD4+ T cells. This table comes from immunoSEQ multiplex PCR, and its TCRdb copy is limited to in-frame clones, with some not included. The top ten clones hold 0.85% to 1.1% of a sample with approximately 27,000 clones, about 78% of them seen once. Source material: memory CD4+ T cells from blood. Every receptor here comes from an adult in good health and CMV-seronegative.

CDR3 in amino acids: CASSYRTLSTDTQYF. The CDR3 region has the DNA TGTGCCAGCAGTTACAGAACCCTCAGCACAGATACGCAGTATTTT. V is TRBV6-5 and J is TRBJ2-3; D is unresolved. CDR1 and CDR2 (germline): MNHEY, SVGAGI. This CDR3 comprises 15 residues. V dropped 2 bases and J dropped 0 bases, with 9 bases sitting between them.

This clone was picked up a small number of times. CDR3 amino acids: CASSTGAGSQYF. In DNA, the CDR3 is TGTGCCAGCAGCACCGGGGCCGGTTCTCAGTACTTC. The rearrangement uses TRBV9 and TRBJ2-4; either TRBD1 or TRBD2 may fit D (5 bases each). Trimming pared 4 bases from V and 12 bases from J, leaving 14 bases between. The V gene's germline CDR1 is SGDLS and CDR2 YYNGEE. The CDR3 is 12 amino acids.

V usage is TRBV4-3 and J usage is TRBJ2-3; 10 bases map to TRBD2. The germline gives CDR1 LGHNA, CDR2 YSLEER. V lost 1 base and J lost 2; bases outside the gene matches: 6. There are 17 residues in the CDR3. CDR3 DNA sequence: TGCGCCAGCAGCCAAGGGACTAGCGGAACAAACACAGATACGCAGTATTTT. Its translation: CASSQGTSGTNTDTQYF.

This rearrangement joins TRBV2 to TRBJ2-7, with unresolved D. Deletions cut 8 bases from V and 12 bases from J, with 14 bases between. The germline CDR1 and CDR2 sequences are SNHLY and FYNNEI. The CDR3 is 10 residues long. CDR3 loop: CASGEVGRYF. CDR3 in DNA: TGTGCCAGCGGGGAAGTAGGGCGGTACTTC.

V usage is TRBV7-8 and J usage is TRBJ1-5, with D hard to call. The V and J ends lost 3 bases and 8 bases respectively, with 11 bases between them. The CDR3 consists of 13 residues. Germline assignment: CDR1 SGHVS and CDR2 FQNEAQ. The CDR3: CASSLVIREPQHF. The DNA of the CDR3 is TGTGCCAGCAGCTTGGTAATCCGGGAGCCCCAGCATTTT.

The chain links TRBV19 to TRBJ1-5, with a possible D match to TRBD1 (6 bases). Trimming shortened V by 5 bases and J by 9 bases, and 23 bases separated the two germline ends. This CDR3 region has 16 residues. Germline lookup yields CDR1 LNHDA and CDR2 SQIVND (reference sequence). The chain's CDR3 is CASSRRRGGGDGPQHF. The CDR3 DNA follows: TGTGCCAGTAGTCGCAGAAGGGGAGGGGGGGATGGGCCCCAGCATTTT.

The chain couples TRBV7-2 to TRBJ2-1, with 7 bases lining up with TRBD1. CDR1 is SGHTA, CDR2 FQGNSA, per germline. Losses at the gene ends were 6 bases for V and 2 bases for J; bases not matched to a gene: 7. This CDR3 is 15 amino acids long. The CDR3 nucleotides are TGTGCCAGCAGTTCGACAGGGCAAACCTACAATGAGCAGTTCTTC. Its translation is CASSSTGQTYNEQFF.

The chain joins TRBV5-5 to TRBJ2-2; 7 bases line up with TRBD1. Germline trimming cut 4 bases from V and 7 bases from J; bases unmatched to any gene: 10. The CDR3 has 15 residues. In germline, CDR1 is SGHKS, CDR2 YYEKEE (reference sequence). In nucleotides, the CDR3 is TGTGCCAGCAGCCGGGACAGTCTACGAGGCGGGGAGCTGTTTTTT. Translation gives CASSRDSLRGGELFF.

The rearrangement uses TRBV6-5 and TRBJ2-7; the D call may be TRBD1 or TRBD2 (5 bases each). This CDR3 spans 14 amino acids. Germline assignment: CDR1 MNHEY and CDR2 SVGAGI. V dropped 2 bases and J dropped 2 bases, with 10 bases sitting between them. CDR3 nucleotides: TGTGCCAGCAGTTACGGGGGTCTTCCCTACGAGCAGTACTTC. This sequence encodes CASSYGGLPYEQYF.

The V gene is TRBV7-2, the J gene TRBJ2-7; 7 bases line up with TRBD2. CDR1 is SGHTA and CDR2 is FQGNSA in the germline V gene. CDR3 size: 17 residues. V was pared by 5 bases and J by 2 bases, with 15 bases of the junction left unmatched. CDR3 sequence (DNA): TGTGCCAGCAGCCCTAGTCGACCGGCGGGGGAACCCTACGAGCAGTACTTC. Its translation is CASSPSRPAGEPYEQYF.

The rearrangement links TRBV12-5 to TRBJ2-2, with D unclear. The V end lost 5 bases, the J end lost 1 base, and 2 bases lay between the germline ends. Germline-derived CDR1 and CDR2 are LGHNT and FRNRAP. The CDR3 is 12 residues long. The CDR3 is CASGMNTGELFF. DNA of the CDR3: TGTGCTAGTGGTATGAACACCGGGGAGCTGTTTTTT.

J is TRBJ1-5 and V is TRBV19, with D perhaps TRBD1 (6 bases). The ends were cut back, 3 bases at V and 7 bases at J, with 16 bases in the middle. Germline V gives CDR1 LNHDA, CDR2 SQIVND (reference sequence). The CDR3 covers 15 residues. The CDR3 loop reads CASSILRGSDQPQHF. CDR3 nucleotide sequence: TGTGCCAGTAGTATCCTGAGGGGGTCCGACCAGCCCCAGCATTTT.

The J gene is TRBJ2-7, the V gene TRBV11-2; 16 positions match TRBD2. Germline V lookup: CDR1 SGHAT, CDR2 FQNNGV. V trimming: 4 bases; J trimming: 12 bases; junction bases outside the gene matches: 12. CDR3 length equals 16 residues. CDR3 loop: CASSSGTSGRAAGRYF. DNA of the CDR3: TGTGCCAGCAGCTCCGGGACTAGCGGGAGGGCGGCGGGTCGGTACTTC.

This clone was counted only a few times. The chain links TRBV18 to TRBJ1-1, with a weak D call TRBD1 (6 bases). Germline CDR1 KGHSH, CDR2 LQKENI. The CDR3 runs to 14 residues. V was trimmed by 2 bases and J by 5 bases, leaving 12 bases between them. CDR3 in amino acids: CASSPDRFGTEAFF. Here the CDR3 DNA reads TGTGCCAGCTCACCAGACAGGTTTGGTACTGAAGCTTTCTTT.

This rearrangement joins TRBV5-6 to TRBJ1-6; TRBD1 is a possible D gene (5 bases). The V gene lost 4 bases and the J gene lost 6 bases, with 14 bases spanning the gap. The CDR3 loop spans 15 amino acids. Germline V gene sequence: CDR1 SGHDT, CDR2 YYEEEE. The CDR3 nucleotides read TGTGCCAGCAGCGTTCGACAGTCCCTTAATTCACCCCTCCACTTT. It encodes CASSVRQSLNSPLHF.

The rearrangement uses TRBV6-5 and TRBJ1-4; D not resolved. The length of the CDR3 is 14 residues. Germline loops: CDR1 MNHEY, CDR2 SVGAGI. V shed 6 bases and J shed 7 bases, with 15 bases lying between them. DNA of the CDR3: TGTGCCAGCAGCTTGCTCCGAACCGGTGAAAAACTGTTTTTT. This sequence encodes CASSLLRTGEKLFF.

J is TRBJ2-7 and V is TRBV6-5; tentatively, D is TRBD1 (5 bases). The CDR3 contains 14 residues. The V gene lost 0 bases and the J gene lost 3 bases, with 9 bases spanning the gap. Germline V gene data show CDR1 as MNHEY and CDR2 as SVGAGI. The CDR3 DNA sequence: TGTGCCAGCAGTTACTCCTCAGGGAACTACGAGCAGTACTTC. Protein sequence: CASSYSSGNYEQYF.

J is TRBJ1-1 and V is TRBV27; TRBD1 might be the D (6 bases). The V end was cut by 6 bases, the J end by 11 bases, with 25 bases between. Germline lookup yields CDR1 MNHEY and CDR2 SMNVEV (reference sequence). The CDR3 sequence is 15 residues long. The CDR3 DNA reads TGTGCCAGCAGAGATGTGGGGCAGGGGCGTCTTCGGGCTTTCTTT. Translating gives CASRDVGQGRLRAFF.

About this clone itself: Other DNA sequences of this sample code for an identical CDR3. The rearrangement links TRBV28 to TRBJ2-2, with TRBD2 identical over 8 bases. The germline V gene has CDR1 MDHEN and CDR2 SYDVKM. This CDR3 comprises 15 residues. Trimming cost V 5 bases and J 8 bases; bases outside gene matches: 10. CDR3 region: CASSQSGRATGELFF. In DNA, the CDR3 is TGTGCCAGCAGTCAGAGCGGGAGAGCCACTGGGGAGCTGTTTTTT.

The chain couples TRBV9 to TRBJ1-5; 8 bases align to TRBD1. The trim removed 2 bases at V and 1 base at J, leaving 2 bases unmatched. The CDR3 consists of 15 residues. Germline CDR1 SGDLS, CDR2 YYNGEE. The CDR3 loop is CASSVTGGSNQPQHF. In nucleotides, the CDR3 is TGTGCCAGCAGCGTTACAGGGGGGAGCAATCAGCCCCAGCATTTT.

V and J are TRBV6-5 and TRBJ1-1; maybe TRBD1 (6 bases). CDR3 length equals 14 residues. Germline CDR1 MNHEY, CDR2 SVGAGI. V was cut by 0 bases and J by 4 bases, with 9 bases left in between. The CDR3 here is CASSYSIQGTEAFF. The CDR3 coding sequence is TGTGCCAGCAGTTACTCGATACAGGGCACTGAAGCTTTCTTT.

The V and J genes are TRBV4-3 and TRBJ1-1, with 9 positions matching TRBD1. This CDR3 spans 13 amino acids. Germline V gives CDR1 LGHNA, CDR2 YSLEER. V lost 3 bases to trimming and J lost 9 bases; unmatched junction nucleotides: 5. CDR3 protein: CASSQLTGGQAFF. CDR3 sequence (DNA): TGCGCCAGCAGCCAGCTGACAGGGGGTCAAGCTTTCTTT.

The chain recombines TRBV10-3 with TRBJ1-2; D gene unclear. CDR3 length: 18 residues. Trimming removed 3 bases at V and 5 bases at J, with 25 bases between. Germline values: CDR1 ENHRY, CDR2 SYGVKD. DNA of the CDR3: TGTGCCATCAGTGATCCCCGTCTAGACGGCTTTCCCCTTTATGGCTACACCTTC. Encoded protein: CAISDPRLDGFPLYGYTF.

V usage is TRBV6-1 and J usage is TRBJ2-5, with D possibly matching TRBD1 (5 bases). The V end lost 4 bases, the J end lost 4 bases, and 10 bases lay between the germline ends. CDR1 is MNHNS and CDR2 is SASEGT in the germline V gene. This CDR3 region has 13 residues. The CDR3: CASSGNQGETQYF. CDR3 sequence (DNA): TGTGCCAGCAGTGGAAACCAGGGAGAGACCCAGTACTTC.